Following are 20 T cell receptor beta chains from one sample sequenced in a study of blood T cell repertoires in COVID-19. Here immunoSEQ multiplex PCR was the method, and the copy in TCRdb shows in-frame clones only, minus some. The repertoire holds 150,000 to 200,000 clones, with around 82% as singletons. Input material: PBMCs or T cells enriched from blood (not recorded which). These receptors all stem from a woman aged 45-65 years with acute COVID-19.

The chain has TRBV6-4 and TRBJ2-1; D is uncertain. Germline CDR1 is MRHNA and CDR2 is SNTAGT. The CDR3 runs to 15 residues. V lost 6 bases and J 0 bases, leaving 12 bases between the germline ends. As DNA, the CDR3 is TGTGCCAGCAGCAGGCTCCCGAGCTCCTACAATGAGCAGTTCTTC. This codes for CASSRLPSSYNEQFF.

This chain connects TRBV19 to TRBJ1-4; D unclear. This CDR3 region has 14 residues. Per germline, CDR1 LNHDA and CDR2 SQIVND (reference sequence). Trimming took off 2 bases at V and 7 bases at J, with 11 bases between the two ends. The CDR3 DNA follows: TGTGCCAGTAGTATAACGAGGGCTGGTGAAAAACTGTTTTTT. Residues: CASSITRAGEKLFF. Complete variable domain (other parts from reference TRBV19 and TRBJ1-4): DGGITQSPKYLFRKEGQNVTLSCEQNLNHDAMYWYRQDPGQGLRLIYYSQIVNDFQKGDIAEGYSVSREKKESFPLTVTSAQKNPTAFYLCASSITRAGEKLFFGSGTQLSVL.

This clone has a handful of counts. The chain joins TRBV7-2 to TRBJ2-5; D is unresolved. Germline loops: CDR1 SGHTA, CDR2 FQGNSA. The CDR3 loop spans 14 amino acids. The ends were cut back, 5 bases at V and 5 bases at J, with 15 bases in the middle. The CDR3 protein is CASSIAPGAETQYF. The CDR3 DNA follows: TGTGCCAGCAGCATCGCGCCGGGTGCGGAGACCCAGTACTTC.

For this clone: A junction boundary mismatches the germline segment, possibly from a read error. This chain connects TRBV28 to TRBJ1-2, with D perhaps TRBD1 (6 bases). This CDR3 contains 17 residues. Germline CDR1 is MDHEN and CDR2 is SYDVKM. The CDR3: CASSLSAGGGSHYGYTF. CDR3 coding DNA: TGTGCCAGCAGCTTATCCGCGGGCGGGGGCAGTCACTATGGCTACACCTTC.

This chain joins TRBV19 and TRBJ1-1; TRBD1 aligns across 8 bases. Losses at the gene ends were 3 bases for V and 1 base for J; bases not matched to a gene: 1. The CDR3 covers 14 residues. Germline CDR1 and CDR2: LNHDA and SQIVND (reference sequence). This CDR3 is CASSIGTGNTEAFF. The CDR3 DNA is TGTGCCAGTAGTATTGGGACAGGGAACACTGAAGCTTTCTTT.

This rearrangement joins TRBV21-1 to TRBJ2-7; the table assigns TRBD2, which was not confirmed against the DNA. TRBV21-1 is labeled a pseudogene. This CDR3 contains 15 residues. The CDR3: CASRPPPGGGSEQYV. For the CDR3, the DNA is TGTGCCAGCAGGCCGCCTCCGGGCGGGGGGTCCGAGCAGTACGTC.

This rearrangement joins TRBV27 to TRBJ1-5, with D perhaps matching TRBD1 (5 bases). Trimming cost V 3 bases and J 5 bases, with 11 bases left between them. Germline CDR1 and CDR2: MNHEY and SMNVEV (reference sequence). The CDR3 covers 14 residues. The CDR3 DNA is TGTGCCAGCAGTTTGTCGGACACCTATCAGCCCCAGCATTTT. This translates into CASSLSDTYQPQHF.

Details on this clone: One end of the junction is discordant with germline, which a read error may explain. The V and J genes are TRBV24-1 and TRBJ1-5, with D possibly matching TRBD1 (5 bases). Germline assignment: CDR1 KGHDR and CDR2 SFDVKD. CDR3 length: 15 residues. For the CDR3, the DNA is TGTGCCACCAGTGACCGCACAGGCCCCGGTCAGGCCCAGCATTTT. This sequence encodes CATSDRTGPGQAQHF.

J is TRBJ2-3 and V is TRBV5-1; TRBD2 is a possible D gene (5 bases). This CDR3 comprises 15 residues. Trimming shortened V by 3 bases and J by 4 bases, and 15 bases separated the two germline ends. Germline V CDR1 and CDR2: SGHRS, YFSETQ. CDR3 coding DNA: TGCGCCAGCAGCTCGGACTCAGTTCGGGCAGATACGCAGTATTTT. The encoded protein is CASSSDSVRADTQYF.

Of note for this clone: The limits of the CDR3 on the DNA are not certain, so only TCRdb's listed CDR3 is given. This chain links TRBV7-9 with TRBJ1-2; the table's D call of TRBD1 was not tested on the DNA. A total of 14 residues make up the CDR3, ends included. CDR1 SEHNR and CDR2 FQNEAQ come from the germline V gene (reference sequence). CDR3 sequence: CASSLWGQGAGWTF.

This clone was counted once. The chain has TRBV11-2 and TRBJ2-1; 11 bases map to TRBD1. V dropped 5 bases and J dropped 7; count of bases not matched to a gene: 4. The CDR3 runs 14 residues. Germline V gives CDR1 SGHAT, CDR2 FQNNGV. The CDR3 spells CASSRTGGRNEQFF. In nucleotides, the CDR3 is TGTGCCAGCAGCCGGACAGGGGGCCGGAATGAGCAGTTCTTC.

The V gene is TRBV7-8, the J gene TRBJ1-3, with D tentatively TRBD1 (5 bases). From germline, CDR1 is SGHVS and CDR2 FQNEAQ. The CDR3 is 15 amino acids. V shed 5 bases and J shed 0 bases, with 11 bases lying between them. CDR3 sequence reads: CASSLRTLSGNTIYF. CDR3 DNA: TGTGCCAGCAGCCTGCGGACACTCTCTGGAAACACCATATATTTT.

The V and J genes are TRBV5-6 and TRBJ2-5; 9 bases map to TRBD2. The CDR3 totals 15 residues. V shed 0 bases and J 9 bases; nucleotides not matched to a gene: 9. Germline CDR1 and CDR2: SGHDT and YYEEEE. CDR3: CASSLVRGGTSAQYF. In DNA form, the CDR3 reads TGTGCCAGCAGCTTGGTGCGGGGGGGCACGTCGGCCCAGTACTTC.

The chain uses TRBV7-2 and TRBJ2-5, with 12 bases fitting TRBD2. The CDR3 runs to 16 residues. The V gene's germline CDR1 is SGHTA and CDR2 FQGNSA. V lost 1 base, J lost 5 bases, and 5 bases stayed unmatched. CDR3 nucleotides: TGTGCCAGCAGCTTAGGTGCTAGCGGGGGGGTGGAGACCCAGTACTTC. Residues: CASSLGASGGVETQYF.

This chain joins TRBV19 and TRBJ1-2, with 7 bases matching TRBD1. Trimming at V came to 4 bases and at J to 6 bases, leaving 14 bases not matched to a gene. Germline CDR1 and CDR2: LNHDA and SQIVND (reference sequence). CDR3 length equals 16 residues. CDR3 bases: TGTGCCAGTAGTACTGTCAGAGTGACAGGGTTGGATGGCTACACCTTC. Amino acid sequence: CASSTVRVTGLDGYTF.

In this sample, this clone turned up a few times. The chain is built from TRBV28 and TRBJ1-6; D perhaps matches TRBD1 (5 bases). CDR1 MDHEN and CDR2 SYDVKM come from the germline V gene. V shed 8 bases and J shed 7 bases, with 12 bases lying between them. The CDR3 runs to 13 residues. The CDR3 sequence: CASYRGMNSPLHF. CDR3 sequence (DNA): TGTGCCAGCTATCGGGGGATGAATTCACCCCTCCACTTT.

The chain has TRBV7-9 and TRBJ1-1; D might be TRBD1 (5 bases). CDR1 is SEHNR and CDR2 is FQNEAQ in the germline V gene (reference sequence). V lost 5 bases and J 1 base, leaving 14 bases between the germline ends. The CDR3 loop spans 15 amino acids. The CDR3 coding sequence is TGTGCCAGCAGCCCCGGAGGGGCCTCGAACACTGAAGCTTTCTTT. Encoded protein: CASSPGGASNTEAFF.

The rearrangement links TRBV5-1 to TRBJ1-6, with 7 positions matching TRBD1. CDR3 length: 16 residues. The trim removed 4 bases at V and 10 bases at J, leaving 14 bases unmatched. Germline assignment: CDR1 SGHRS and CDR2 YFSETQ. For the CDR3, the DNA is TGCGCCAGCAGCCCCGGGACAGCCTCTCCGGTGTCACCCCTCCACTTT. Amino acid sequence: CASSPGTASPVSPLHF.

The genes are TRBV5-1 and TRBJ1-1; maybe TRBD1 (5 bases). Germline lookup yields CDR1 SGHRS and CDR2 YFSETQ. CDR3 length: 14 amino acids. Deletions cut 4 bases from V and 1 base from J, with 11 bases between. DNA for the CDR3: TGCGCCAGCAGCATGGACGGACAGAACACTGAAGCTTTCTTT. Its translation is CASSMDGQNTEAFF.

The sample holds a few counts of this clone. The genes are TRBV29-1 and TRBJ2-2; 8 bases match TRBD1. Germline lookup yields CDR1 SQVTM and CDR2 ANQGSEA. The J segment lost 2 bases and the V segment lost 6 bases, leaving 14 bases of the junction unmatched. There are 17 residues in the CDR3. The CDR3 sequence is CSVQFPGQEINTGELFF. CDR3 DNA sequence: TGCAGCGTGCAATTTCCGGGACAGGAGATTAACACCGGGGAGCTGTTTTTT.